This TCR beta chain was sequenced in a study of CD8+CD57+ T cells in acquired aplastic anemia. Study-wide context: The average for DNA from sorted CD4+ and CD8+ cells was about 2.9 ug.

This clonotype was seen ten or more times. Profiling of TCR beta VDJ combinations and CDR3 sequences used genomic DNA as template. MiXCR, applied by TCRdb to the reads, yields one record per CDR3 protein. The sample contains hundreds of thousands of distinct CDR3 sequences, approximately 51% of which appear only once. By flow cytometry, patients selected for sequencing had shown an expansion of CD8+CD57+ cells. None of the patients had been given any therapy when their blood was sampled. The V gene's germline CDR1 is KGHDR and CDR2 SFDVKD. The CDR3 length is 15 residues. Trimming at V came to 4 bases and at J to 4 bases, leaving 6 bases not matched to a gene.

Specimen: sorted CD4+, CD8+, or CD8+CD57+ T cells (not recorded which) from PBMCs. This sequence joins TRBV24-1 and TRBJ2-3; 8 bases line up with TRBD1. The sequence was collected from a human donor with aplastic anemia. The chain's CDR3 is CATSDTQGAADTQYF. The CDR3 nucleotides are TGTGCCACCAGTGACACCCAGGGGGCAGCAGATACGCAGTATTTT.